This T cell receptor beta chain was obtained from a study of shared clonotypes between healthy human individuals. Broader study findings: Depth was large, yet rarefaction showed that sorted-subset sequencing was incomplete. Shared across a few donors were around 5% of the naive CD4 clonotypes.

The repertoire was sequenced with immunoSEQ multiplex PCR; TCRdb's copy has only in-frame clones and lacks some. This sample has some 2,500,000 clones, with over 85% found just once. Concerning this clone: Antigen unknown.

The donor population consisted of healthy HIV-negative adults with no recent acute infections or vaccinations. The study separated CD4+ cells into CD45RA+ naive and CD45RA-negative memory subsets. This CDR3 is built from 15 residues. Trimming removed 7 bases from V and 1 base from J, with 14 bases in between. Germline loops: CDR1 MNHEY, CDR2 SMNVEV (reference sequence). The sequenced material came from naive CD4+ T cells from PBMCs. This sample's subset: CD45RA+ positively selected. This clonotype was obtained from a man aged 18 to 29 in good health. Some clones in this sample may be carry-over from other donors' samples. The chain carries TRBV27 and TRBJ1-5; no firm D call. This CDR3 is CASKGPTQSNQPQHF. The DNA for the CDR3 is TGTGCCAGCAAAGGGCCTACCCAGAGCAATCAGCCCCAGCATTTT.